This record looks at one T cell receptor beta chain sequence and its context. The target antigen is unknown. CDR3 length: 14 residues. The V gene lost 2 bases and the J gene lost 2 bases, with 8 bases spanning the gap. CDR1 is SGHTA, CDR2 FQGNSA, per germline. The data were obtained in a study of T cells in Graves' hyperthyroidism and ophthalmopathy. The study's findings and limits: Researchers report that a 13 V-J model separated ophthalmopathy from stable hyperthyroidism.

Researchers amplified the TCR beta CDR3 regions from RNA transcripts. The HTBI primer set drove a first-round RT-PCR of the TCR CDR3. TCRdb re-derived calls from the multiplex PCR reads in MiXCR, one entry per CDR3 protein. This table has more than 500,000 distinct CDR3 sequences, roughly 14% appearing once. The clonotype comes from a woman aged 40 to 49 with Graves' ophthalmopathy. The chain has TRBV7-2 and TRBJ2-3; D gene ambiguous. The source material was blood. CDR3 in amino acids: CASSLSGYTDTQYF. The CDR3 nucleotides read TGTGCCAGCAGCTTATCAGGATACACAGATACGCAGTATTTT.